The source of this TCR beta chain is a study of blood T cell repertoires in COVID-19. Study details: The United States, Italy and Spain provided the acute and convalescent COVID-19 samples. PBMCs, B-cell-depleted T cells, or T cells provided the cDNA or gDNA that made up the material.

The CDR3 consists of 15 residues. Germline CDR1 reads LNHDA; CDR2 reads SQIVND (reference sequence). Losses at the gene ends were 3 bases for V and 3 bases for J; bases not matched to a gene: 5. Authors' processing steps: The assay estimated nucleated cells by amplifying reference gene primers. Repertoires were generated with immunoSEQ multiplex PCR, while TCRdb's copy carries only in-frame clones and drops some. The V and J calls and the clone size are those of that table, but D and trimming were determined from the DNA. The sample holds about 100,000 clones, more than 75% seen once. This receptor was taken from a man aged 45-60 years with active or convalescent COVID-19. The gene calls are TRBV19 and TRBJ2-5, with 9 bases identical to TRBD1. Sequences were obtained from peripheral blood. CDR3 bases: TGTGCCAGTAGTATCAGGGACAGGGTTAAAGAGACCCAGTACTTC. Its translation: CASSIRDRVKETQYF.